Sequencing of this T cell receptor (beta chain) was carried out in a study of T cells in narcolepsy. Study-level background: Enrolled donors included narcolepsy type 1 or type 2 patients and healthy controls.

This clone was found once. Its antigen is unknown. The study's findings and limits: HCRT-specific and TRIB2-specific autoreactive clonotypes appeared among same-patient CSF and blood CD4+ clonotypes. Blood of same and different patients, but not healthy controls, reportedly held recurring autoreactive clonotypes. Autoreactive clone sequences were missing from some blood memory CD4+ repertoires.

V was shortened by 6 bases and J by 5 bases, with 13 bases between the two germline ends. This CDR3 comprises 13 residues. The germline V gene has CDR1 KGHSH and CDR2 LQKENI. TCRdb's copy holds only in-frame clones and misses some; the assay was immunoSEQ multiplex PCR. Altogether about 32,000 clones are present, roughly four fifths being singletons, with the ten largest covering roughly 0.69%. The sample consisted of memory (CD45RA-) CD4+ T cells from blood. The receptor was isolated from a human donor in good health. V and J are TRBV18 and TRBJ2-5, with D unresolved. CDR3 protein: CASSAGVAETQYF. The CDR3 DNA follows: TGTGCCAGCTCCGCTGGGGTCGCCGAGACCCAGTACTTC.